This T cell receptor beta chain was identified during a study of blood T cell repertoires in COVID-19. Study context: COVID-19 samples, acute and convalescent, were from the United States, Italy and Spain.

Everyone who took part was roughly 18 to 95 years old, and they came from about 25 US areas. Recovered participants had two consecutive negative NP/OP PCR tests, healthcare professional clearance, or symptom resolution. TCRdb's table, derived via immunoSEQ multiplex PCR, lists solely in-frame clones and lacks some. The data hold roughly 140,000 clones, with around four fifths observed a single time. The germline gives CDR1 WSHSY, CDR2 SAAADI. This CDR3 has 14 amino acids. Losses at the gene ends were 0 bases for V and 6 bases for J; bases not matched to a gene: 2. This sequence originates from a woman in her forties who had recovered from COVID-19. Sequenced material: PBMCs or T cells enriched from blood (not recorded which). The chain recombines TRBV10-2 with TRBJ1-2, with 9 bases matching TRBD1. CDR3 sequence reads: CASSESGQGHGYTF. In DNA form, the CDR3 reads TGCGCCAGCAGTGAGTCGGGACAGGGACATGGCTACACCTTC.